The 19 T cell receptor beta chains below all came from one sample that was sequenced in a study of blood T cell repertoires in COVID-19. Assay: immunoSEQ multiplex PCR; the TCRdb copy retains only in-frame clones and omits some. Counted here are 260,000 or so clones, 88% occurring once; the ten biggest clones make up 0.95% to 1.5%. The sequencing sample was made of PBMCs or T cells enriched from blood (not recorded which). All receptors come from a woman between 40 and 55 years old with acute COVID-19.

V usage is TRBV19 and J usage is TRBJ2-1, with 14 bases lining up with TRBD2. V lost 5 bases and J lost 2; bases outside the gene matches: 5. CDR1 is LNHDA, CDR2 SQIVND, per germline (reference sequence). The CDR3 covers 17 residues. This CDR3 reads CASSPRTSGRTYNEQFF. CDR3 nucleotides: TGTGCCAGTAGTCCTCGGACTAGCGGGAGGACCTACAATGAGCAGTTCTTC.

This clone was found a few times. This sequence joins TRBV28 and TRBJ1-1, with D unresolved. Trimming pared 1 base from V and 0 bases from J, leaving 12 bases between. The CDR3 spans 16 residues. Germline CDR1 and CDR2: MDHEN and SYDVKM. CDR3 loop: CASSLSSGFMNTEAFF. For the CDR3, the DNA is TGTGCCAGCAGTTTATCGTCGGGTTTCATGAACACTGAAGCTTTCTTT.

The CDR3 nucleotides read TGCGCCAGCAGCTTGGTAGGGGACTCCTATAATTCACCCCTCCACTTT. It specifies CASSLVGDSYNSPLHF. V usage is TRBV5-1 and J usage is TRBJ1-6, with D perhaps matching TRBD1 (5 bases). The CDR3 covers 16 residues. V shed 0 bases and J shed 0 bases, with 7 bases lying between them. Germline V gene sequence: CDR1 SGHRS, CDR2 YFSETQ.

The V call is TRBV28, the J call TRBJ1-6; possibly TRBD1 for D (6 bases). Germline assignment: CDR1 MDHEN and CDR2 SYDVKM. CDR3 length: 13 residues. Deletions cut 8 bases from V and 15 bases from J, with 20 bases between. The CDR3 protein is CASRDSGTTLLHF. CDR3 bases: TGTGCCAGCCGAGATTCCGGGACAACACTCCTCCACTTT.

The chain couples TRBV2 to TRBJ2-1; 7 nucleotides line up with TRBD2. The V gene end was trimmed by 6 bases and the J gene end by 5 bases; junction bases not matched to a gene: 16. Germline lookup yields CDR1 SNHLY and CDR2 FYNNEI. The CDR3 sequence is 17 residues long. The CDR3 reads CASSMSTSRSSNNEQFF. The DNA of the CDR3 is TGTGCCAGCAGCATGTCGACTAGCCGAAGTTCAAACAATGAGCAGTTCTTC.

The V call is TRBV30, the J call TRBJ1-1, with a possible D match to TRBD1 (6 bases). The CDR3 has 13 amino acids. CDR1 and CDR2 (germline): GTSNPN, SVGIG (reference sequence). Trimming cost V 4 bases and J 2 bases, with 11 bases left between them. The CDR3 DNA reads as TGTGCCTGGAACGTGGGGGCTAACACTGAAGCTTTCTTT. Protein: CAWNVGANTEAFF.

The CDR3 DNA sequence: TGTGCCAGCAGAAGCCTTGGACAGGGCCTAGGAGGCTACACCTTC. Amino acid sequence: CASRSLGQGLGGYTF. The gene calls are TRBV6-5 and TRBJ1-2, with 8 positions matching TRBD1. The CDR3 has 15 amino acids. The V and J ends lost 6 bases and 8 bases, in that order; junction bases with no gene match: 14. Germline CDR1 reads MNHEY; CDR2 reads SVGAGI.

The chain carries TRBV29-1 and TRBJ2-3, with D maybe TRBD1 (7 bases). Germline assignment: CDR1 SQVTM and CDR2 ANQGSEA. The CDR3 has 13 amino acids. Trimming removed 5 bases from V and 4 bases from J, with 13 bases in between. The CDR3 loop is CSVRAGGSDTQYF. CDR3 nucleotides: TGCAGCGTTCGGGCAGGGGGGTCAGATACGCAGTATTTT.

The chain employs TRBV4-1 and TRBJ2-3, with D perhaps TRBD2 (5 bases). There are 18 residues in the CDR3. Germline V gene sequence: CDR1 MGHRA, CDR2 YSYEKL. V lost 0 bases and J lost 3, with 19 bases in between. The CDR3 nucleotides are TGCGCCAGCAGCCAAGAACCATGGTCCCTTTCGGGGACAGATACGCAGTATTTT. It translates to CASSQEPWSLSGTDTQYF.

The CDR3 spells CASSLPGQDFTEQYV. CDR3 sequence (DNA): TGTGCCAGCAGCTTGCCGGGACAGGACTTCACCGAGCAGTACGTC. This chain connects TRBV5-4 to TRBJ2-7, with 8 nucleotides matching TRBD1. This CDR3 contains 15 residues. V lost 1 base, J lost 6 bases, and 9 bases stayed unmatched. The germline V gene has CDR1 SGHNT and CDR2 YYREEE (reference sequence).

V usage is TRBV5-1 and J usage is TRBJ2-5, with 10 bases that match TRBD1. CDR1 and CDR2 (germline): SGHRS, YFSETQ. This CDR3 contains 15 residues. The ends lost 2 bases at V and 5 bases at J; junction bases unmatched: 6. Written as DNA, the CDR3 is TGCGCCAGCAGCTTAGGACAGGGGGTAGGCGAGACCCAGTACTTC. It specifies CASSLGQGVGETQYF. Variable domain in full (rest from reference TRBV5-1 and TRBJ2-5): KAGVTQTPRYLIKTRGQQVTLSCSPISGHRSVSWYQQTPGQGLQFLFEYFSETQRNKGNFPGRFSGRQFSNSRSEMNVSTLELGDSALYLCASSLGQGVGETQYFGPGTRLLVL.

The chain employs TRBV7-9 and TRBJ2-7, with 7 bases identical to TRBD1. CDR3 length equals 17 residues. Germline trimming cut 4 bases from V and 6 bases from J; bases unmatched to any gene: 18. Germline lookup yields CDR1 SEHNR and CDR2 FQNEAQ (reference sequence). In nucleotides, the CDR3 is TGTGCCAGCAGCTCAACCACCGGGACAGCGAACCTCCTCGAGCAGTACTTC. Amino acid sequence: CASSSTTGTANLLEQYF.

The gene calls are TRBV5-1 and TRBJ2-7, with 13 nucleotides matching TRBD2. This CDR3 is 17 amino acids long. The junction had 6 bases not matched to a gene; V was cut back by 1 base and J by 2 bases. Germline V CDR1 and CDR2: SGHRS, YFSETQ. CDR3 region: CASSLSWTSGSTYEQYF. CDR3 coding DNA: TGCGCCAGCAGCTTGTCCTGGACTAGCGGGAGTACCTACGAGCAGTACTTC.

Only one count was recorded for this clone. The rearrangement joins TRBV27 to TRBJ1-6; weak D call: TRBD1 (5 bases). CDR1 MNHEY and CDR2 SMNVEV come from the germline V gene (reference sequence). The CDR3 has 15 residues. Trimming left V 0 bases short and J 7 bases short, with 10 bases between. The CDR3: CASSLSGGGNSPLHF. CDR3 coding DNA: TGTGCCAGCAGTTTATCGGGGGGAGGCAATTCACCCCTCCACTTT.

This clone is a singleton in its sample. The rearrangement links TRBV7-2 to TRBJ1-5, with 9 nucleotides matching TRBD1. The CDR3 covers 16 residues. The J segment lost 7 bases and the V segment lost 5 bases, leaving 12 bases of the junction unmatched. Germline V gives CDR1 SGHTA, CDR2 FQGNSA. CDR3 residues: CASSGWPGQGGQPQHF. CDR3 nucleotides: TGTGCCAGCAGCGGATGGCCGGGACAGGGAGGACAGCCCCAGCATTTT.

This clone was observed once. The gene calls are TRBV7-9 and TRBJ2-1; no clear D gene. Deletions cut 5 bases from V and 9 bases from J, with 11 bases between. CDR3 length: 12 amino acids. Germline V gene lookup returns CDR1 SEHNR and CDR2 FQNEAQ (reference sequence). The CDR3 nucleotides read TGTGCCAGCAGCCTAGGCGTTATTGAGCAGTTCTTC. Its translation: CASSLGVIEQFF.

The chain combines TRBV19 with TRBJ1-6, with 9 bases matching TRBD1. Germline trimming cut 0 bases from V and 7 bases from J; bases unmatched to any gene: 7. Germline CDR1 and CDR2: LNHDA and SQIVND (reference sequence). The CDR3 length is 17 residues. CDR3 nucleotide sequence: TGTGCCAGTAGTATAGAAGTTCTACAGGGGGCAAATTCACCCCTCCACTTT. It yields the protein CASSIEVLQGANSPLHF.

The chain uses TRBV5-6 and TRBJ1-2; 7 bases map to TRBD1. The CDR3 has 15 amino acids. Per germline, CDR1 SGHDT and CDR2 YYEEEE. V lost 4 bases to trimming and J lost 4 bases; unmatched junction nucleotides: 10. CDR3 amino acids: CASSPTPDRAYGYTF. CDR3 bases: TGTGCCAGCAGCCCCACCCCCGACAGGGCCTATGGCTACACCTTC.

This clone occurred once. This chain links TRBV3-1 (or the pseudogene TRBV3-2) with TRBJ1-1; a weak D match, TRBD1 (5 bases). Germline-derived CDR1 and CDR2 are LGHDT and YNNKEL (reference sequence). This CDR3 comprises 13 residues. V was cut by 6 bases and J by 1 base, with 9 bases left in between. The CDR3: CASRQGWNTEAFF. CDR3 nucleotides: TGTGCCAGCAGGCAGGGTTGGAACACTGAAGCTTTCTTT.